This T cell receptor (beta chain) was identified in a study of blood T cells in healthy people across ages. V lost 5 bases and J lost 5; bases outside the gene matches: 9. CDR3 length equals 15 residues. PCR was performed a second time for about 6 to 12 cycles using a sample-barcoded 5' primer and a J-beta primer mix. TCRdb recomputed calls from the 5' RACE reads with MiXCR, one row per CDR3 protein. In the table there are roughly 720,000 distinct CDR3 sequences, less than 70% of which are singletons. The gene calls are TRBV12-3 or TRBV12-4 and TRBJ1-2; 9 bases are a match to TRBD1. Specimen: blood. The receptor comes from an elderly man in good health. This CDR3 is CASSRTGAASYGYTF. The CDR3 DNA sequence: TGTGCCAGCAGTAGGACAGGGGCCGCCTCGTATGGCTACACCTTC.